These 5 T cell receptor beta chains were all obtained from the same sample, sequenced in a study of shared clonotypes between healthy human individuals. This table comes from immunoSEQ multiplex PCR, and its TCRdb copy is limited to in-frame clones, with some not included. The sample has around 2.1 million clones, approximately 94% seen once. Sample: naive CD4+ T cells sorted from blood. Subset noted: CD45RA+ positively selected. The receptors were gathered from a man aged 18 to 30 in good health.

The chain carries TRBV5-1 and TRBJ1-2; D ambiguous. This CDR3 contains 19 residues. Germline V gene data show CDR1 as SGHRS and CDR2 as YFSETQ. The V gene lost 4 bases and the J gene lost 0 bases, with 25 bases spanning the gap. CDR3 nucleotide sequence: TGCGCCAGCAGCAGAAGGGTGGTGGCGGATGGTGTTTCTAACTATGGCTACACCTTC. This encodes CASSRRVVADGVSNYGYTF. Complete variable domain (other parts from reference TRBV5-1 and TRBJ1-2): KAGVTQTPRYLIKTRGQQVTLSCSPISGHRSVSWYQQTPGQGLQFLFEYFSETQRNKGNFPGRFSGRQFSNSRSEMNVSTLELGDSALYLCASSRRVVADGVSNYGYTFGSGTRLTVV.

The chain links TRBV5-1 to TRBJ1-2; D is undetermined. Germline lookup yields CDR1 SGHRS and CDR2 YFSETQ. The V end was cut by 2 bases, the J end by 0 bases, with 8 bases between. This CDR3 contains 14 residues. Here the CDR3 reads CASSFAGSNYGYTF. Written as DNA, the CDR3 is TGCGCCAGCAGCTTCGCGGGGTCTAACTATGGCTACACCTTC.

This chain uses TRBV5-5 with TRBJ2-7; 10 bases match TRBD1. CDR3 length equals 14 residues. V lost 5 bases and J lost 1; bases outside the gene matches: 3. CDR1 is SGHKS and CDR2 is YYEKEE in the germline V gene (reference sequence). DNA for the CDR3: TGTGCCAGCAGTAGGACAGGGGGTTCCTACGAGCAGTACTTC. Translation gives CASSRTGGSYEQYF.

The gene calls are TRBV30 and TRBJ2-7; D may be TRBD2 (5 bases). V lost 2 bases, J lost 7 bases, and 12 bases lay in between. Germline CDR1 is GTSNPN and CDR2 is SVGIG (reference sequence). The CDR3 is 12 amino acids. The CDR3 spells CAWSTLREEQYF. CDR3 in DNA: TGTGCCTGGAGTACTTTAAGGGAGGAGCAGTACTTC.

This chain links TRBV7-2 with TRBJ1-3; 9 nucleotides match TRBD1. From germline, CDR1 is SGHTA and CDR2 FQGNSA. Unmatched junction bases numbered 2, after V lost 6 bases and J lost 2 bases. The CDR3 extends over 14 amino acids. CDR3 DNA sequence: TGTGCCAGCAGTGGGGACAGGGCTGGAAACACCATATATTTT. Translation gives CASSGDRAGNTIYF.